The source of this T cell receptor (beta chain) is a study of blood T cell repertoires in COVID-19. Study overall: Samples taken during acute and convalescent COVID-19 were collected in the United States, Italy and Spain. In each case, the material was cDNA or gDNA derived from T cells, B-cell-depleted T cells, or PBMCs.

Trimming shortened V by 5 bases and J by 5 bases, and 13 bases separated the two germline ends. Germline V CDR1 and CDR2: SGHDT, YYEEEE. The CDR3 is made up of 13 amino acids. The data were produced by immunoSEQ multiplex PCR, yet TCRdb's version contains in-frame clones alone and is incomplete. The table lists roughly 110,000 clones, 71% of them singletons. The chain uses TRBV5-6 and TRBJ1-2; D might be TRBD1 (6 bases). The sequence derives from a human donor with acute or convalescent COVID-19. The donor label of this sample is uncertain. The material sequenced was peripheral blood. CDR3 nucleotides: TGTGCCAGCAGTCCTCCAGGGGCATATGGCTACACCTTC. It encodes CASSPPGAYGYTF.